This entry describes one T cell receptor beta chain. This sample is drawn from a study of blood T cell repertoires in COVID-19. On the study more broadly: Both acute and convalescent COVID-19 samples were obtained from the United States, Italy and Spain. T cells, B-cell-depleted T cells, or PBMCs supplied cDNA or gDNA.

V dropped 4 bases and J dropped 5; count of bases not matched to a gene: 9. Germline V CDR1 and CDR2: LNHNV, YYDKDF (reference sequence). This CDR3 comprises 16 residues. The protocol was immunoSEQ multiplex PCR, while the TCRdb copy is restricted to in-frame clones and leaves out a portion. Found here are 98,000 or so clones, around 81% of them singletons; the top ten hold roughly 4.1%. This clonotype originated in a woman aged 70-85 years with acute or convalescent COVID-19. The source material was peripheral blood. The chain combines TRBV15 with TRBJ2-7, with TRBD2 identical over 12 bases. CDR3 bases: TGTGCCACCAGCAAATCAGGGACTAGCGGGCAGAACGAGCAGTACTTC. This sequence encodes CATSKSGTSGQNEQYF.